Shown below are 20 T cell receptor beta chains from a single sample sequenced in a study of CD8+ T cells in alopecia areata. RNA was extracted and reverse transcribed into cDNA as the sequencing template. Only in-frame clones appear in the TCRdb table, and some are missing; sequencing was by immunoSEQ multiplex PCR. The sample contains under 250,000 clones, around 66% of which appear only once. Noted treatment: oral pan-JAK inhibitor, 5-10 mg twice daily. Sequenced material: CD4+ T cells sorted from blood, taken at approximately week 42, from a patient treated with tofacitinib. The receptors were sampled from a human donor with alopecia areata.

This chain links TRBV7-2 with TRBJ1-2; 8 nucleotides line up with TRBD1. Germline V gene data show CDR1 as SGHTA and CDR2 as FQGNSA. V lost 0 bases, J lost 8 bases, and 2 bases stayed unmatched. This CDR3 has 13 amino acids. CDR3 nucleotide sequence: TGTGCCAGCAGCTTAGCGGACAGGGAAGGCTACACCTTC. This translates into CASSLADREGYTF.

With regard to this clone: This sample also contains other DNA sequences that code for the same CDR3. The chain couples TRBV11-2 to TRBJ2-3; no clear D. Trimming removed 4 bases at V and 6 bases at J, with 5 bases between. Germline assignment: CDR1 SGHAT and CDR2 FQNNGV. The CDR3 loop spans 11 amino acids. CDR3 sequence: CASSSRDTQYF. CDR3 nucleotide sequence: TGTGCCAGCAGCTCCCGGGATACGCAGTATTTT.

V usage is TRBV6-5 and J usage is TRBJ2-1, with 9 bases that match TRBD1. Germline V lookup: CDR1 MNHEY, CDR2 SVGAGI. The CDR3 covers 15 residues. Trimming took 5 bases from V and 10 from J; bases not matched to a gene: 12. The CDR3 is CASSRGTGRNGEQFF. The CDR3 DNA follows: TGTGCCAGCAGTCGCGGGACAGGGAGGAATGGGGAGCAGTTCTTC.

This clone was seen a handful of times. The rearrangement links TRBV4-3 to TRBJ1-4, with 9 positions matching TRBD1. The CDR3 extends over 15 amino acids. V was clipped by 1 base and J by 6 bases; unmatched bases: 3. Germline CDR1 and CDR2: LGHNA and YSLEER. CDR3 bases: TGCGCCAGCAGCCAAGCGACAGGGGGGTATGAAAAACTGTTTTTT. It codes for CASSQATGGYEKLFF.

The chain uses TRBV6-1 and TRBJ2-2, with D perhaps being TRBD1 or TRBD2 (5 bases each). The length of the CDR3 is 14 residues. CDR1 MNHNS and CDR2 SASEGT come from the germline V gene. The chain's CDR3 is CANGAVHDTGELFF. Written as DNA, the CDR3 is TGTGCAAACGGGGCGGTGCATGACACCGGGGAGCTGTTTTTT.

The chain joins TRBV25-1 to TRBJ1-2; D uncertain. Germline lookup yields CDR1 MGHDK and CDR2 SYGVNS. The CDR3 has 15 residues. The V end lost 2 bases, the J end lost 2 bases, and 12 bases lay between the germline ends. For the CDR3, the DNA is TGTGCCAGCAGTGAAGGAGGGCAGACAAACTATGGCTACACCTTC. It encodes CASSEGGQTNYGYTF.

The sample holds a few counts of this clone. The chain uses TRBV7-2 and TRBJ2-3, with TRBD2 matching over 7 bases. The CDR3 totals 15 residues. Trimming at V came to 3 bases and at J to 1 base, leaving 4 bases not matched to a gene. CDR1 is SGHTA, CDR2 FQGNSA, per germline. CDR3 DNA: TGTGCCAGCAGCTTCCTTGCGGGGGGCACAGATACGCAGTATTTT. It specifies CASSFLAGGTDTQYF.

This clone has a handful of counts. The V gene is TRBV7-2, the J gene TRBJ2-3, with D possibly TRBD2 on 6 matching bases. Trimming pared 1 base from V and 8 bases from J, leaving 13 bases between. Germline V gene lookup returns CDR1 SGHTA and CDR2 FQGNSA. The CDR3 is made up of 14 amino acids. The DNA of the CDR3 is TGTGCCAGCAGCTTAGGTCCTAGCGCACTTACGCAGTATTTT. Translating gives CASSLGPSALTQYF.

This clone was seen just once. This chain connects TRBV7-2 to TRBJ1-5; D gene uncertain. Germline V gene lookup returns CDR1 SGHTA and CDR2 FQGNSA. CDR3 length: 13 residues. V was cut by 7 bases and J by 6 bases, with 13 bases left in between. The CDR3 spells CASTIQSGQPQHF. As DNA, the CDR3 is TGTGCCAGCACCATACAGTCGGGTCAGCCCCAGCATTTT.

The CDR3 loop is CASSQVGPSDGELFF. CDR3 in DNA: TGCGCCAGCAGCCAAGTTGGACCCTCGGACGGGGAGCTGTTTTTT. This sequence joins TRBV4-3 and TRBJ2-2; no clear D gene. Germline CDR1 is LGHNA and CDR2 is YSLEER. This CDR3 comprises 15 residues. V was cut by 1 base and J by 7 bases, with 13 bases left in between.

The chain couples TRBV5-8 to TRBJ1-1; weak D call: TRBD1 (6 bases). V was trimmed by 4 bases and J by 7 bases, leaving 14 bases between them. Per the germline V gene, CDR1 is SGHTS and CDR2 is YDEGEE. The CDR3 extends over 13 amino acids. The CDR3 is CASSVRGTREAFF. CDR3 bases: TGTGCCAGCAGCGTGAGGGGGACCCGTGAAGCTTTCTTT.

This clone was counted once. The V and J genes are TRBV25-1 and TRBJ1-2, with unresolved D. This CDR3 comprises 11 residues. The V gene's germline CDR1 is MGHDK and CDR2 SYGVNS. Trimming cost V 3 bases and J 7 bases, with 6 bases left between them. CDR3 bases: TGTGCCAGCAGTGAGTCAAGTGGCTACACCTTC. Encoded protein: CASSESSGYTF.

In nucleotides, the CDR3 is TGCAGCGTTGAACCAGGGGGCGGAGGCTACACCTTC. Translation: CSVEPGGGGYTF. The chain joins TRBV29-1 to TRBJ1-2; 8 positions match TRBD1. The germline V gene encodes CDR1 SQVTM and CDR2 ANQGSEA. The CDR3 consists of 12 residues. Losses at the gene ends were 2 bases for V and 8 bases for J; bases not matched to a gene: 4.

CDR3 residues: CASSADSYNEQFF. CDR3 DNA sequence: TGTGCCAGCAGCGCCGACTCCTACAATGAGCAGTTCTTC. The V and J genes are TRBV7-2 and TRBJ2-1; no clear D gene. This CDR3 region has 13 residues. Trimming took off 5 bases at V and 0 bases at J, with 5 bases between the two ends. Germline CDR1 reads SGHTA; CDR2 reads FQGNSA.

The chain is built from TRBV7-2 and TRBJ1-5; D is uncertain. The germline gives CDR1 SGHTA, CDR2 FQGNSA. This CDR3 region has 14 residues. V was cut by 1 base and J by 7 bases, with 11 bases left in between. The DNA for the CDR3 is TGTGCCAGCAGCTTAGTCTCGCCCGAACAGCCCCAGCATTTT. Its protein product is CASSLVSPEQPQHF.

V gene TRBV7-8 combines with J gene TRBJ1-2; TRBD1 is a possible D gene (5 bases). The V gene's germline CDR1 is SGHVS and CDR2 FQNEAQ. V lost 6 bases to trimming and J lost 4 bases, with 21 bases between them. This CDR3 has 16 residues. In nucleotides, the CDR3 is TGTGCCAGCAGTTGGACGGACACCCAGCAACTCTATGGCTACACCTTC. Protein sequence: CASSWTDTQQLYGYTF.

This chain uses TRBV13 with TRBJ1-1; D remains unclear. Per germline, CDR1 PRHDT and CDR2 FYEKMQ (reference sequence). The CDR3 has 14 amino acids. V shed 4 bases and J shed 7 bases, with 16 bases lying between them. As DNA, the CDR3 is TGTGCCAGCAGCTCATCCCCGGTCGTCGGTGAAGCTTTCTTT. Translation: CASSSSPVVGEAFF.

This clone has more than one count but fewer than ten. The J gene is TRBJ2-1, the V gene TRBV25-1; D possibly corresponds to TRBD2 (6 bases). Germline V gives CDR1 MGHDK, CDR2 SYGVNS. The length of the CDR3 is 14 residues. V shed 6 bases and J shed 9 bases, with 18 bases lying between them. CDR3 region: CASRPPSAAGEQFF. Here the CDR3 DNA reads TGTGCCAGCAGACCCCCCTCGGCAGCGGGTGAGCAGTTCTTC.

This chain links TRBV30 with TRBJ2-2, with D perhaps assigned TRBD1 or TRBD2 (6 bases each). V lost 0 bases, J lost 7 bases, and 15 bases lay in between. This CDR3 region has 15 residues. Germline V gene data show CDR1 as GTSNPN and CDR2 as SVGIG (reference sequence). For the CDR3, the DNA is TGTGCCTGGAGTGTAACTAGGGGGGCTATCGGGGAGCTGTTTTTT. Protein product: CAWSVTRGAIGELFF.

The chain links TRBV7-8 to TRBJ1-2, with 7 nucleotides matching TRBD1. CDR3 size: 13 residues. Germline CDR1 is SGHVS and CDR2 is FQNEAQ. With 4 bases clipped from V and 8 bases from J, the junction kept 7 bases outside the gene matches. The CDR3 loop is CASSSDRALGYTF. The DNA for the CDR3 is TGTGCCAGCAGCTCCGACAGGGCTCTCGGCTACACCTTC.